These T cell receptor beta chains were read from a single sample in a study of T cells in Graves' hyperthyroidism and ophthalmopathy. TCRdb re-derived calls from the multiplex PCR reads in MiXCR, one entry per CDR3 protein. The data hold 480,000 or so distinct CDR3 sequences, with roughly an eighth observed a single time. Sequencing was performed on blood. These receptors originate from a woman aged 18-35 years with Graves' hyperthyroidism. Each CDR3 is given with its conserved first and last residue. A D gene is named only where the DNA matches it firmly. The size entry is marked missing in some rows and otherwise reads once, few, many or a size class.

v_gene	d_gene	abundance	j_gene	CDR3aa	CDR3nt
TRBV11-2	-	many	TRBJ1-1	CASSLVSGANFEAFF	TGTGCCAGCAGCTTAGTATCAGGAGCAAATTTTGAAGCTTTCTTT
TRBV5-1	TRBD2	many	TRBJ2-3	CASPGLLESDTQYF	TGCGCCAGCCCGGGACTACTGGAATCGGATACGCAGTATTTT
TRBV30	-	many	TRBJ1-5	CAYSGENQPQHF	TGTGCCTACTCAGGGGAAAATCAGCCCCAGCATTTT
TRBV7-9	-	-	TRBJ2-3	CASSLADIASTDTQYF	TGTGCCAGCAGCTTAGCCGACATCGCTAGCACAGATACGCAGTATTTT
TRBV9	-	many	TRBJ1-1	CASSVGVARENTEAFF	TGTGCCAGCAGCGTAGGGGTAGCACGGGAAAACACTGAAGCTTTCTTT
TRBV19	-	-	TRBJ2-7	CASSHRAPPYEQYF	TGTGCCAGTAGCCACAGGGCCCCCCCCTACGAGCAGTACTTC
TRBV2	-	many	TRBJ1-1	CASIIGGNTEAFF	TGTGCCAGCATCATAGGGGGGAACACTGAAGCTTTCTTT
TRBV3-1	-	many	TRBJ2-3	CASSQEWRDTQYF	TGTGCCAGCAGCCAAGAGTGGAGGGATACGCAGTATTTT
TRBV12-5	-	many	TRBJ2-2	CASGFRNTGELFF	TGTGCTAGTGGTTTTCGGAACACCGGGGAGCTGTTTTTT
TRBV3-1	TRBD2	-	TRBJ2-7	CASRTSGVVYEQYF	TGTGCCAGCAGAACTAGCGGGGTAGTCTACGAGCAGTACTTC
TRBV29-1	TRBD1	few	TRBJ1-1	CSVVITGVTEAFF	TGCAGCGTTGTCATAACAGGGGTCACTGAAGCTTTCTTT
TRBV27	-	-	TRBJ1-1	CASSPLISDTEAFF	TGTGCCAGCAGCCCCCTGATTTCAGACACTGAAGCTTTCTTT
TRBV2	TRBD2	many	TRBJ2-7	CASSTSGSSEQYF	TGTGCCAGCAGTACTAGCGGGAGTTCCGAGCAGTACTTC
TRBV24-1	-	many	TRBJ1-2	CATSGDGPGGYTF	TGTGCCACCAGTGGTGACGGCCCTGGAGGCTACACCTTC